What follows describes a single T cell receptor (beta chain). The antigen remains unidentified. In the authors' workflow: The study built a papillary thyroid cancer distant-metastasis classifier from CDR3 differences across clinicopathological groups. TCRdb reprocessed the PCR reads using MiXCR. TCRdb assigned the V and J calls; the authors' analysis was not used. Of tens of thousands of clones in the sample, around 20% are singletons; the top ten hold roughly 4.4%. No treatment of any kind had been given to any patient before thyroid surgery. The data are from a study of metastatic and nonmetastatic thyroid tumors. Study in general: Blood and tumor or nodule tissue repertoires from malignant and benign thyroid patients were compared. Points from the study as a whole: It was reported that TCR beta diversity was significantly higher in malignant thyroid tumors than benign nodules, in blood and tumor.

Trimming stripped 6 bases from V and 0 bases from J, with 9 bases between. Germline CDR1 is SNHLY and CDR2 is FYNNEI. The CDR3 is made up of 13 amino acids. The origin of this receptor is a female donor with papillary thyroid cancer or a benign thyroid nodule (not recorded which). Some clones in this sample may be carry-over from other donors' samples. The chain is built from TRBV2 and TRBJ2-7; D is possibly TRBD1 (6 bases). The specimen was adjacent normal tissue. CDR3 sequence reads: CASSRDNSYEQYF. CDR3 DNA sequence: TGTGCCAGCAGCCGGGACAACTCCTACGAGCAGTACTTC.